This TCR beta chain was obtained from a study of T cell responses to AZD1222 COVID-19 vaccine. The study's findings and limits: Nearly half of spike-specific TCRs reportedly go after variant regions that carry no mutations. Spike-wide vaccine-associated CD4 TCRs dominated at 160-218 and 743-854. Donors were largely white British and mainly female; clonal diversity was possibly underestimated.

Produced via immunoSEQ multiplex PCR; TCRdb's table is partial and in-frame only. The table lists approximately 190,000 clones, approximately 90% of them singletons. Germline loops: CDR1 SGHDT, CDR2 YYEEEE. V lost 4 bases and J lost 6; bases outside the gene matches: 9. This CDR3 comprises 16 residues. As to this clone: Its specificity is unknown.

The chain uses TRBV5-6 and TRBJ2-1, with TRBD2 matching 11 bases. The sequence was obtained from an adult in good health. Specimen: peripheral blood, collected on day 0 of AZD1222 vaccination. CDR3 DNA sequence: TGTGCCAGCAGCCGTCCCGGGACTAGCGGAATCAATGAGCAGTTCTTC. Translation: CASSRPGTSGINEQFF. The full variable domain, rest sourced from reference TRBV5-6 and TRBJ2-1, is DAGVTQSPTHLIKTRGQQVTLRCSPKSGHDTVSWYQQALGQGPQFIFQYYEEEERQRGNFPDRFSGHQFPNYSSELNVNALLLGDSALYLCASSRPGTSGINEQFFGPGTRLTVL.